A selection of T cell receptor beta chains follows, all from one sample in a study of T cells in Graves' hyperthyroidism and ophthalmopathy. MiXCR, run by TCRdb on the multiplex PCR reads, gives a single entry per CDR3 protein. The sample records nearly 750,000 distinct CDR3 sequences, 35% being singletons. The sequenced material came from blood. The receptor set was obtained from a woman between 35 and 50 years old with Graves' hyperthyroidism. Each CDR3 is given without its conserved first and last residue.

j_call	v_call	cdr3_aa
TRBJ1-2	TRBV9	ASSGLTAPNYDYT
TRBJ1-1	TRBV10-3	AISTTGEAEAF
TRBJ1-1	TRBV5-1	ATKGQGASNTEAF
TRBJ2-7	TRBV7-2	ASSPSRDTTYEQY
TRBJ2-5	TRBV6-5	ASSTSFQETQY
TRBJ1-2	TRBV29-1	SANRGTNGYT
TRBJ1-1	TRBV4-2	ASSHGLTEAF
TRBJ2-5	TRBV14	ASSQFSNQETQY
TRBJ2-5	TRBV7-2	ASSVSGGTETQY
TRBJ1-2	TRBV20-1	GAILGVPGYGYT
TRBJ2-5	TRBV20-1	SARGDYLEF
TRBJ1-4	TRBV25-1	ASSPGGRKLF